This T cell receptor beta chain emerged from a study of CD8 T cells in Susac syndrome. Study overall: Among the sequenced Susac syndrome patients, over five had active disease while about eight were in remission.

The CDR3 has 13 residues. Between the trimmed V and J ends, which lost 2 bases and 1 base, there was a span of 6 bases. The authors reverse transcribed about 0.45 to 1 ug RNA with random hexamers. TCRdb redid the calling of the immunoSEQ multiplex PCR reads with MiXCR, one entry per CDR3 protein. This table holds some 180,000 distinct CDR3 sequences, around 94% found once. The chain recombines TRBV12-3 or TRBV12-4 with TRBJ2-7; D gene uncertain. The receptor comes from a human donor with Susac syndrome. Sequences were obtained from CD4+ T cells from PBMCs. The CDR3 sequence: CASSLRQSYEQYF. CDR3 coding DNA: TGTGCCAGCAGTTTACGGCAGTCCTACGAGCAGTACTTC.